A selection of T cell receptor beta chains follows, all from one sample in a study of blood T cells in healthy people across ages. MiXCR, run by TCRdb on the 5' RACE reads, gives a single entry per CDR3 protein. The sample has over 600,000 distinct CDR3 sequences, around 50% seen once. Material for sequencing was blood. These receptors came from a middle-aged man in good health. Each CDR3 is given with its conserved first and last residue. A D gene is named only where the DNA matches it firmly. Some rows have no size entry. The others give once, few or many, or a class for an expanded clone.

NA,TRBV19,NA,TRBJ2-5,CASSIRRKETQYF,TGTGCCAGTAGTATAAGACGCAAAGAGACCCAGTACTTC
few,TRBV25-1,NA,TRBJ2-1,CASMVVSNNEQFF,TGTGCCAGCATGGTAGTCTCCAACAATGAGCAGTTCTTC
NA,TRBV12-3/TRBV12-4,TRBD2,TRBJ2-1,CASSLLLGGSASHEQFF,TGTGCCAGCAGTTTACTTCTTGGCGGGAGTGCTAGTCATGAGCAGTTCTTC
many,TRBV9,NA,TRBJ2-3,CASSVGGTTDTQYF,TGTGCCAGCAGCGTAGGAGGTACCACAGATACGCAGTATTTT
NA,TRBV12-3/TRBV12-4,NA,TRBJ2-5,CASSPGSGPRETQYF,TGTGCCAGCAGTCCCGGGTCGGGACCGAGGGAGACCCAGTACTTC
NA,TRBV3-1,NA,TRBJ2-1,CASSSSDGSEQFF,TGTGCCAGCAGCTCCTCGGATGGGTCTGAGCAGTTCTTC
NA,TRBV7-2,TRBD2,TRBJ2-7,CASSLVREGTLGEQYF,TGTGCCAGCAGCTTAGTTCGGGAGGGGACTCTAGGCGAGCAGTACTTC
NA,TRBV6-6,NA,TRBJ1-5,CASSDPTAPLGNQPQHF,TGTGCCAGCAGTGACCCGACAGCGCCCTTGGGCAATCAGCCCCAGCATTTT
few,TRBV25-1,NA,TRBJ2-7,CASSDDRKTGWYEQYF,TGTGCCAGCAGTGACGATAGGAAAACAGGGTGGTACGAGCAGTACTTC
NA,TRBV6-5,NA,TRBJ2-3,CASTYGTRTDTQYF,TGTGCCAGCACCTACGGGACCCGCACAGATACGCAGTATTTT
NA,TRBV20-1,NA,TRBJ2-5,CMGAGGETQYF,TGCATGGGGGCGGGTGGGGAGACCCAGTACTTC
few,TRBV29-1,NA,TRBJ2-7,CSVAEGVWYEQYF,TGCAGCGTTGCAGAGGGGGTATGGTACGAGCAGTACTTC
few,TRBV2,NA,TRBJ2-5,CASISETQYF,TGTGCCAGCATTTCAGAGACCCAGTACTTC
NA,TRBV7-9,NA,TRBJ2-7,CASSHVPNPPDEQYF,TGTGCCAGCAGCCATGTCCCGAATCCTCCCGACGAGCAGTACTTC
NA,TRBV7-6,NA,TRBJ2-3,CASSRVRSSISTDTQYF,TGTGCCAGCAGCCGGGTGCGCTCTAGCATTAGCACAGATACGCAGTATTTT
NA,TRBV7-2,TRBD1,TRBJ2-3,CASSPEDRAITDTQYF,TGTGCCAGCAGCCCGGAGGACAGGGCGATCACAGATACGCAGTATTTT
NA,TRBV12-3/TRBV12-4,NA,TRBJ2-7,CASSGITYEQYF,TGTGCCAGCAGCGGGATTACCTACGAGCAGTACTTC
many,TRBV9,NA,TRBJ2-6,CASSVGAGVANVLTF,TGTGCCAGCAGCGTTGGGGCAGGGGTGGCCAACGTCCTGACTTTC
NA,TRBV24-1,TRBD1,TRBJ2-1,CATTGQGVGEQFF,TGTGCCACCACCGGACAGGGCGTTGGGGAGCAGTTCTTC
NA,TRBV20-1,TRBD2,TRBJ2-5,CSAGAGWEETQYF,TGCAGTGCTGGAGCGGGGTGGGAAGAGACCCAGTACTTC
NA,TRBV20-1,NA,TRBJ1-1,CSARGPRNTEAFF,TGCAGTGCTAGAGGTCCGAGGAACACTGAAGCTTTCTTT
few,TRBV20-1,NA,TRBJ2-1,CSARVVGSSYNEQFF,TGCAGTGCTAGAGTAGTTGGAAGCTCCTACAATGAGCAGTTCTTC
NA,TRBV7-2,TRBD1,TRBJ1-2,CASSSSGTGWGGYTF,TGCGCCAGCAGCTCCTCCGGGACAGGGTGGGGTGGCTACACCTTC
NA,TRBV7-2,NA,TRBJ2-5,CAGSLGAGQETQYF,TGTGCCGGCAGCTTAGGGGCCGGCCAAGAGACCCAGTACTTC
NA,TRBV29-1,NA,TRBJ2-7,CSVETGLANEQYF,TGCAGCGTTGAAACAGGGCTAGCAAACGAGCAGTACTTC
NA,TRBV21-1,NA,TRBJ1-2,CASSKEAAYHPNSKNYGYTF,TGTGCCAGCAGCAAAGAGGCAGCGTACCACCCAAACTCGAAGAACTATGGCTACACCTTC
few,TRBV7-2,TRBD1,TRBJ2-1,CASSLLGTGPYNEQFF,TGTGCCAGCAGCTTGCTCGGGACAGGGCCCTACAATGAGCAGTTCTTC
few,TRBV7-2,NA,TRBJ2-1,CASSYPHGTRYYNEQFF,TGTGCCAGCAGTTACCCACACGGGACCCGCTATTACAATGAGCAGTTCTTC
few,TRBV29-1,NA,TRBJ2-3,CSVRSGRTQYF,TGCAGCGTTCGGAGCGGCAGAACGCAGTATTTT
NA,TRBV6-1,NA,TRBJ2-6,CASLTNSGANVLTF,TGTGCCAGCTTGACCAACTCTGGGGCCAACGTCCTGACTTTC
few,TRBV7-9,NA,TRBJ2-5,CASSDLFLGEQYF,TGTGCCAGCAGCGATCTTTTTTTGGGGGAGCAGTACTTC
NA,TRBV5-1,NA,TRBJ2-4,CASSLSSAEAKNIQYF,TGCGCCAGCAGCTTATCTTCGGCGGAAGCCAAAAACATTCAGTACTTC
NA,TRBV5-1,TRBD1,TRBJ1-2,CASSLNFRGQDYGYTF,TGCGCCAGCAGCTTGAATTTTAGGGGGCAGGACTATGGCTACACCTTC
NA,TRBV6-5,TRBD2,TRBJ2-1,CASSSRLAGDPRGIGNGQFF,TGTGCCAGCAGTTCGAGACTAGCGGGGGATCCCCGGGGAATCGGTAATGGGCAGTTCTTC
once,TRBV20-1,TRBD2,TRBJ2-7,CSARIPSGRFWEQYF,TGCAGTGCTAGGATCCCAAGCGGGAGGTTCTGGGAGCAGTACTTC
NA,TRBV20-1,TRBD1,TRBJ1-2,CSARSRDRGLYYGYTF,TGCAGTGCTAGAAGTCGGGACAGGGGGCTGTACTATGGCTACACCTTC
NA,TRBV28,TRBD2,TRBJ2-7,CASSPLGGDPFEQYF,TGTGCCAGCAGTCCCCTCGGGGGGGATCCTTTCGAGCAGTACTTC
once,TRBV28,NA,TRBJ2-6,CASRSTGANVLTF,TGTGCCAGCAGATCGACAGGGGCCAACGTCCTGACTTTC
NA,TRBV29-1,NA,TRBJ2-1,CSASGTQYNEQFF,TGCAGCGCCTCCGGGACACAATACAATGAGCAGTTCTTC
few,TRBV12-5,TRBD1,TRBJ2-7,CASGLGTVPYEQYF,TGTGCTAGTGGCCTCGGGACAGTCCCCTACGAGCAGTACTTC
few,TRBV28,TRBD1,TRBJ2-7,CASSLAGQGIYEQYF,TGTGCCAGCAGCCTGGCTGGACAGGGGATCTACGAGCAGTACTTC
few,TRBV20-1,TRBD2,TRBJ2-1,CSARKASGTNEQFF,TGCAGTGCTAGAAAGGCTAGCGGGACGAATGAGCAGTTCTTC
few,TRBV6-6,NA,TRBJ2-7,CASSYMVGAYEQYF,TGTGCCAGCAGTTACATGGTCGGGGCCTACGAGCAGTACTTC
NA,TRBV27,NA,TRBJ2-2,CARRTHGTQQNTGELFF,TGTGCCAGACGAACCCACGGCACCCAACAAAACACCGGGGAGCTGTTTTTT
NA,TRBV6-5,NA,TRBJ2-1,CACFSRRVNEQFF,TGTGCCTGCTTCAGTCGGAGGGTCAATGAGCAGTTCTTC
NA,TRBV14,NA,TRBJ1-6,CASSQFRQASSYNSPLHF,TGTGCCAGCAGCCAATTTCGGCAGGCGAGCTCCTATAATTCACCCCTCCACTTT
few,TRBV2,TRBD1,TRBJ2-3,CASSGDRGLDTQYF,TGTGCCAGCAGTGGGGACAGGGGGCTTGATACGCAGTATTTT
NA,TRBV12-3/TRBV12-4,NA,TRBJ2-5,CASSSGRGETQYF,TGTGCCAGCAGTTCAGGGCGCGGCGAGACCCAGTACTTC
NA,TRBV12-3/TRBV12-4,TRBD2,TRBJ2-7,CASSLGPSGVSYEQYF,TGTGCCAGCAGTTTAGGCCCTAGCGGGGTCTCCTACGAGCAGTACTTC
NA,TRBV6-2/TRBV6-3,NA,TRBJ2-4,CASIGQLAKNIQYF,TGTGCCAGCATTGGACAGCTAGCCAAAAACATTCAGTACTTC
many,TRBV7-9,NA,TRBJ2-7,CASSSSRGEQYF,TGTGCCAGCAGCTCCTCCCGGGGCGAGCAGTACTTC
NA,TRBV20-1,TRBD2,TRBJ2-1,CSARTGTSRDEQFF,TGCAGTGCTAGAACCGGGACTAGCAGAGATGAGCAGTTCTTC
NA,TRBV7-2,NA,TRBJ2-7,CASSSQSGPYEQYF,TGTGCCAGCAGCTCACAAAGCGGGCCCTACGAGCAGTACTTC